The rows below give T cell receptor beta chains drawn from one sample of a study of blood T cell repertoires in COVID-19. Profiling relied on immunoSEQ multiplex PCR, and the TCRdb table lists in-frame clones only, not all of them. The repertoire holds some 150,000 clones, with around 80% as singletons. Sequencing was done on a sample of peripheral blood. The receptor source for this set is a woman aged 45-65 years in a cohort sampled during active or convalescent COVID-19. CDR3s include the opening cysteine and the closing phenylalanine or tryptophan. D genes are given only for firm matches. Rows give clone size only sometimes, using once, few, many, or a class for an expanded clone.

D gene,J gene,clone size,V gene,CDR3 protein,CDR3 DNA
NA,TRBJ2-3,NA,TRBV6-5,CASSSGADTQYF,TGTGCCAGCAGTTCGGGGGCAGATACGCAGTATTTT
TRBD1,TRBJ2-3,NA,TRBV15,CATSKWDSGDTQYF,TGTGCCACCAGCAAGTGGGACAGTGGAGATACGCAGTATTTT
NA,TRBJ1-4,NA,TRBV7-9,CASSPPGGASEKLFF,TGTGCCAGCAGCCCTCCGGGGGGGGCTTCTGAAAAACTGTTTTTT
NA,TRBJ1-1,NA,TRBV5-4,CASSLPGTKNTEAFF,TGTGCCAGCAGCTTGCCCGGGACAAAGAACACTGAAGCTTTCTTT
NA,TRBJ2-1,NA,TRBV13,CASSLTLTPRGGTRGNEQFF,TGTGCCAGCAGCTTGACCCTAACTCCGAGGGGGGGCACTCGTGGGAATGAGCAGTTCTTC
NA,TRBJ1-2,many,TRBV5-8,CASSPTGGHGYTF,TGTGCCAGCAGCCCGACGGGGGGGCATGGCTACACCTTC
NA,TRBJ2-5,NA,TRBV7-2,CASSPGWGGGETQYF,TGTGCCAGCAGCCCAGGCTGGGGGGGCGGGGAGACCCAGTACTTC
NA,TRBJ1-2,NA,TRBV5-8,CASRHTGSPYYGYTF,TGTGCCAGCAGGCACACAGGGTCGCCTTACTATGGCTACACCTTC
TRBD1,TRBJ2-7,NA,TRBV6-6,CASSPVDRGFHEQYF,TGTGCCAGCAGTCCGGTTGACAGGGGTTTCCACGAGCAGTACTTC
NA,TRBJ1-4,NA,TRBV5-1,CATSVGDNEKLFF,TGCGCCACCTCGGTCGGTGATAATGAAAAACTGTTTTTT
NA,TRBJ2-3,NA,TRBV12-3/TRBV12-4,CASSFDEDTQYF,TGTGCCAGCAGTTTTGATGAGGATACGCAGTATTTT
NA,TRBJ2-7,few,TRBV4-1,CASSQFWAFDEQYF,TGCGCCAGCAGCCAATTCTGGGCTTTCGACGAGCAGTACTTC
NA,TRBJ2-7,NA,TRBV6-1,CASSVADNSYEQYF,TGTGCCAGCAGTGTAGCCGACAACTCCTACGAGCAGTACTTC
NA,TRBJ1-1,NA,TRBV7-9,CASRTMNTEAFF,TGTGCCAGCAGGACAATGAACACTGAAGCTTTCTTT
TRBD1,TRBJ1-3,NA,TRBV27,CASSPQGARNTIYF,TGTGCCAGCAGTCCCCAGGGGGCGCGAAACACCATATATTTT
NA,TRBJ1-1,NA,TRBV2,CASSEDRSRHIKAFF,TGTGCCAGCAGCGAAGACAGGTCCCGCCATATAAAAGCTTTCTTT
NA,TRBJ2-2,NA,TRBV7-2,CASSLASFRDTGELFF,TGTGCCAGCAGCTTAGCTTCGTTCAGGGATACCGGGGAGCTGTTTTTT
NA,TRBJ1-1,NA,TRBV6-2/TRBV6-3,CASSYGGGGDTEAFF,TGTGCCAGCAGTTACGGTGGTGGCGGGGACACTGAAGCTTTCTTT
NA,TRBJ2-1,NA,TRBV3-1/TRBV3-2,CASSQQAGNDEQFF,TGTGCCAGCAGCCAGCAAGCGGGTAACGATGAGCAGTTCTTC
TRBD1,TRBJ2-2,NA,TRBV4-1,CASSARTGVETGELFF,TGCGCCAGCAGCGCCCGGACAGGCGTGGAAACCGGGGAGCTGTTTTTT
TRBD2,TRBJ2-3,NA,TRBV3-1/TRBV3-2,CASSSGTSGGADTQYF,TGTGCCAGCAGCTCCGGTACTAGCGGGGGGGCAGATACGCAGTATTTT
NA,TRBJ1-1,NA,TRBV7-9,CASSHPPQNTEAFF,TGTGCCAGCAGCCATCCTCCACAGAACACTGAAGCTTTCTTT
TRBD1,TRBJ1-6,NA,TRBV6-1,CASSEGGTVYSPLHF,TGTGCCAGCAGTGAAGGGGGGACAGTATATTCACCCCTCCACTTT
NA,TRBJ1-4,NA,TRBV6-5,CASSQTVPLVKLFF,TGTGCCAGCAGTCAAACAGTTCCCTTGGTCAAACTGTTTTTT
TRBD1,TRBJ2-7,NA,TRBV9,CASSVGGQGSHEQYF,TGTGCCAGCAGCGTAGGCGGACAGGGGTCCCACGAGCAGTACTTC
NA,TRBJ2-7,NA,TRBV6-2/TRBV6-3,CASSFPRTPSYEQYF,TGTGCCAGCAGTTTCCCCCGGACACCTTCCTACGAGCAGTACTTC
TRBD2,TRBJ2-5,NA,TRBV3-1/TRBV3-2,CASSQAPPGAGGPETQYF,TGTGCCAGCAGCCAAGCCCCTCCGGGGGCGGGGGGCCCAGAGACCCAGTACTTC
NA,TRBJ2-6,NA,TRBV6-6,CASSYSSGSGANVLTF,TGTGCCAGCAGTTACTCTTCGGGCTCTGGGGCCAACGTCCTGACTTTC
TRBD2,TRBJ2-3,NA,TRBV7-8,CASSPSGGAGFTDTQYF,TGTGCCAGCAGCCCTAGCGGGGGGGCCGGATTCACAGATACGCAGTATTTT
NA,TRBJ2-7,NA,TRBV5-8,CASSLDVGAGEQYF,TGTGCCAGCAGCTTGGACGTGGGGGCGGGCGAGCAGTACTTC
NA,TRBJ1-5,NA,TRBV4-3,CASSQDYERNQPQHF,TGCGCCAGCAGCCAAGACTATGAGAGGAACCAGCCCCAGCATTTT
TRBD1,TRBJ1-4,NA,TRBV9,CASSVGGQGTGLFF,TGTGCCAGCAGCGTAGGGGGACAGGGGACGGGGCTGTTTTTT
TRBD2,TRBJ2-3,NA,TRBV2,CASRAFPSGGTDTQYF,TGTGCCAGCAGGGCCTTTCCCAGCGGGGGAACAGATACGCAGTATTTT
NA,TRBJ1-1,NA,TRBV18,CASSRGSEAFF,TGTGCCAGCTCAAGGGGTTCTGAAGCTTTCTTT
NA,TRBJ1-4,NA,TRBV1,CTSSQPDRNEKLFF,TGCACCAGCAGCCAGCCGGACAGAAATGAAAAACTGTTTTTT
TRBD1,TRBJ1-2,NA,TRBV2,CASRGTGGVYGYTF,TGTGCCAGCAGGGGTACAGGGGGCGTCTATGGCTACACCTTC
NA,TRBJ2-5,NA,TRBV7-7,CASSLGLGGGVTETQYF,TGTGCCAGCAGCTTAGGATTAGGAGGTGGGGTAACGGAGACCCAGTACTTC
NA,TRBJ1-4,NA,TRBV15,CATSRLGANEKLFF,TGTGCCACCAGCAGATTAGGGGCAAATGAAAAACTGTTTTTT
NA,TRBJ2-5,NA,TRBV15,CATSRDPLRRETQYF,TGTGCCACCAGCAGAGATCCCCTTAGGAGAGAGACCCAGTACTTC
NA,TRBJ1-2,NA,TRBV7-2,CASSLQAQYGYTF,TGTGCCAGCAGCCTCCAGGCACAATATGGCTACACCTTC
TRBD2,TRBJ2-7,NA,TRBV7-3,CASSLTSAGRHEQYF,TGTGCCAGCAGCTTAACGTCAGCGGGGAGGCACGAGCAGTACTTC
NA,TRBJ1-4,NA,TRBV10-2,CASRTTEKLFF,TGCGCCAGCCGGACAACTGAAAAACTGTTTTTT
TRBD1,TRBJ1-2,NA,TRBV2,CASGRKKGATNYGYTF,TGTGCCAGCGGAAGAAAGAAGGGGGCGACTAACTATGGCTACACCTTC
TRBD1,TRBJ2-3,NA,TRBV7-7,CASSANPGTGSGDTQYF,TGTGCCAGCAGCGCCAATCCCGGGACAGGGTCAGGAGATACGCAGTATTTT
TRBD2,TRBJ2-7,NA,TRBV5-4,CASSPGTSGYEQYF,TGTGCCAGCAGCCCAGGGACTAGCGGGTACGAGCAGTACTTC
TRBD1,TRBJ2-1,NA,TRBV5-4,CASSQGGQGSYNEQFF,TGTGCCAGCAGCCAAGGGGGACAGGGCTCCTACAATGAGCAGTTCTTC
NA,TRBJ1-1,NA,TRBV18,CASSPQSSEAFF,TGTGCCAGCTCACCCCAGTCGTCTGAAGCTTTCTTT
NA,TRBJ1-1,NA,TRBV2,CASSRDTVNTEAFF,TGTGCCAGCAGCCGGGACACTGTGAACACTGAAGCTTTCTTT
NA,TRBJ2-3,NA,TRBV23-1,CASSQEEVGDTDTQYF,TGCGCCAGCAGTCAAGAGGAGGTGGGAGACACAGATACGCAGTATTTT
TRBD1,TRBJ1-2,NA,TRBV7-9,CASSLGQNYGYTF,TGTGCCAGCAGCTTGGGACAGAACTATGGCTACACCTTC
NA,TRBJ1-2,NA,TRBV2,CASSELRGIYGYTF,TGTGCCAGCAGTGAACTGCGGGGAATCTATGGCTACACCTTC
NA,TRBJ1-4,NA,TRBV12-3/TRBV12-4,CASRLNVEKLFF,TGTGCCAGCAGACTCAACGTGGAAAAACTGTTTTTT
TRBD1,TRBJ1-5,NA,TRBV27,CASSQQGNNQPQHF,TGTGCCAGCAGTCAACAGGGGAACAATCAGCCCCAGCATTTT
NA,TRBJ2-3,NA,TRBV9,CASSADSFTDTQYF,TGTGCCAGCAGCGCAGACAGCTTCACAGATACGCAGTATTTT
NA,TRBJ1-5,NA,TRBV19,CASREKHQPQHF,TGTGCCAGTAGAGAGAAGCACCAGCCCCAGCATTTT